The present entry profiles one T cell receptor beta chain with its context. This sample is drawn from a study of shared clonotypes between healthy human individuals. Execution of the assay was at deep level. The protocol was immunoSEQ multiplex PCR, while the TCRdb copy is restricted to in-frame clones and leaves out a portion. Here the sample spans 980,000 or so clones, about 80% being singletons. V gave up 6 bases and J gave up 7 bases, with 12 bases separating them. This CDR3 is 13 amino acids long. CDR1 is MDHEN and CDR2 is SYDVKM in the germline V gene. Material for sequencing was memory CD4+ T cells sorted from blood. The subset here: CD45RA-negative fraction. The rearrangement links TRBV28 to TRBJ1-4; D gene ambiguous. This TCR was recovered from a man aged 18 to 29 in good health. In nucleotides, the CDR3 is TGTGCCAGCAGCCAAACCCCTCGTGAAAAACTGTTTTTT. This translates into CASSQTPREKLFF.